This paragraph reports one T cell receptor (beta chain). In the original analysis: Scientists estimated how many nucleated cells there were by amplifying reference gene primers. Profiling relied on immunoSEQ multiplex PCR, and the TCRdb table lists in-frame clones only, not all of them. From that table come the V and J calls and clone size; the DNA was used to work out D and trimming. The sample lists about 140,000 clones; about four fifths were seen once. The sample is drawn from a study of blood T cell repertoires in COVID-19. Study information: Samples taken during acute and convalescent COVID-19 were collected in the United States, Italy and Spain. In each case, the material was cDNA or gDNA derived from T cells, B-cell-depleted T cells, or PBMCs.

The length of the CDR3 is 16 residues. CDR1 is LGHNA, CDR2 YNFKEQ, per germline. V was pared by 4 bases and J by 2 bases, with 8 bases of the junction left unmatched. This sequence was found in a young man with COVID-19, enrolled during active disease. This rearrangement joins TRBV4-2 to TRBJ2-7; 10 bases align to TRBD2. Sample: peripheral blood. CDR3 sequence: CASSPSGLAGAYEQYF. CDR3 DNA: TGTGCCAGCAGCCCCTCTGGGCTAGCGGGGGCCTACGAGCAGTACTTC.